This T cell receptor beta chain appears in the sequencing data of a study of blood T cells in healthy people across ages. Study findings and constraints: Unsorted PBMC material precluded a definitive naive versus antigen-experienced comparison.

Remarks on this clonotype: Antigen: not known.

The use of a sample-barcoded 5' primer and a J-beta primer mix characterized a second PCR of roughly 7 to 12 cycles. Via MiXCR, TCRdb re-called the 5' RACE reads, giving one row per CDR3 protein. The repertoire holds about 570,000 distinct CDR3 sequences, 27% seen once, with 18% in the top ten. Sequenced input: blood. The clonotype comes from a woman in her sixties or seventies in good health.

For the CDR3, the DNA is TGTGCCAGCAGCTCCTCAGGTGTCGAGCAGTACTTC. Translated, it gives CASSSSGVEQYF. V and J are TRBV7-2 and TRBJ2-7; no reliable D call. This CDR3 has 12 amino acids. The germline gives CDR1 SGHTA, CDR2 FQGNSA. The germline V and J ends were trimmed by 4 bases and 6 bases, with 10 bases remaining between them. The full variable domain, rest sourced from reference TRBV7-2 and TRBJ2-7, is GAGVSQSPSNKVTEKGKDVELRCDPISGHTALYWYRQSLGQGLEFLIYFQGNSAPDKSGLPSDRFSAERTGGSVSTLTIQRTQQEDSAVYLCASSSSGVEQYFGPGTRLTVT.